The 27 T cell receptor beta chains presented below share a single source sample, sequenced in a study of control samples from healthy donors and cancer patients. The repertoire was sequenced with immunoSEQ multiplex PCR; TCRdb's copy has only in-frame clones and lacks some. Seen here are about 190,000 clones, roughly nine tenths observed once, and the top ten hold over 1.5%. The material sequenced was blood. These receptors all stem from a man younger than 45 in good health.

V and J are TRBV5-1 and TRBJ1-1; the D gene is possibly TRBD1 (5 bases). V dropped 5 bases and J dropped 0 bases, with 8 bases sitting between them. The germline CDR1 and CDR2 sequences are SGHRS and YFSETQ. The CDR3 is made up of 13 amino acids. DNA for the CDR3: TGCGCCAGCAGGAGGGGTCTGAACACTGAAGCTTTCTTT. This translates into CASRRGLNTEAFF. Full variable domain (missing parts from reference TRBV5-1 and TRBJ1-1): KAGVTQTPRYLIKTRGQQVTLSCSPISGHRSVSWYQQTPGQGLQFLFEYFSETQRNKGNFPGRFSGRQFSNSRSEMNVSTLELGDSALYLCASRRGLNTEAFFGQGTRLTVV.

The rearrangement uses TRBV18 and TRBJ2-3, with D uncertain. Trimming shortened V by 4 bases and J by 6 bases, and 8 bases separated the two germline ends. CDR3 length equals 12 residues. Germline CDR1 is KGHSH and CDR2 is LQKENI. The CDR3 here is CASSLSGDTQYF. The CDR3 nucleotides are TGTGCCAGCTCACTCTCGGGTGATACGCAGTATTTT.

This clone occurred once. This sequence joins TRBV11-2 and TRBJ1-5; D is possibly TRBD1 (6 bases). The V end lost 5 bases, the J end lost 1 base, and 12 bases lay between the germline ends. The CDR3 length is 15 residues. Germline loops: CDR1 SGHAT, CDR2 FQNNGV. CDR3 coding DNA: TGTGCCAGCAGCATTATAGGACAGAGCAATCAGCCCCAGCATTTT. Protein: CASSIIGQSNQPQHF.

The chain links TRBV5-5 to TRBJ1-1; possible D gene TRBD1, 6 bases. V was clipped by 0 bases and J by 0 bases, with 15 bases between them. Germline assignment: CDR1 SGHKS and CDR2 YYEKEE (reference sequence). This CDR3 region has 17 residues. The CDR3 is CASSLDIGGLMNTEAFF. CDR3 DNA: TGTGCCAGCAGCTTGGATATAGGGGGGTTAATGAACACTGAAGCTTTCTTT.

This clone was seen a handful of times. The rearrangement links TRBV5-1 to TRBJ2-7; the D gene could be TRBD1 or TRBD2 (5 bases each). The V gene lost 3 bases and the J gene lost 3 bases, with 13 bases spanning the gap. Germline values: CDR1 SGHRS, CDR2 YFSETQ. The CDR3 covers 14 residues. The CDR3 here is CASSSTGANYEQYF. As DNA, the CDR3 is TGCGCCAGCAGCTCGACCGGGGCCAACTACGAGCAGTACTTC.

This clone was observed a handful of times. CDR3 in DNA: TGTGCCAGCAGTGAAAACCACTCAGGGGGTGGGACCTACGAGCAGTACTTC. Encoded protein: CASSENHSGGGTYEQYF. The genes are TRBV6-1 and TRBJ2-7; 7 bases align to TRBD1. The CDR3 covers 17 residues. Germline-derived CDR1 and CDR2 are MNHNS and SASEGT. Unmatched junction bases numbered 12, after V lost 2 bases and J lost 2 bases.

The chain carries TRBV5-5 and TRBJ1-1; D may be TRBD1 (5 bases). This CDR3 has 16 residues. Per germline, CDR1 SGHKS and CDR2 YYEKEE (reference sequence). The V and J ends lost 4 bases and 0 bases respectively, with 16 bases between them. CDR3 bases: TGTGCCAGCAGCGGCGGGTGGTACAGGATGAACACTGAAGCTTTCTTT. It codes for CASSGGWYRMNTEAFF.

The chain uses TRBV6-2 or TRBV6-3 and TRBJ2-7, with TRBD1 identical over 9 bases. The CDR3 extends over 15 amino acids. Germline V CDR1 and CDR2: MNHEY, SVGEGT. Trimming removed 5 bases from V and 5 bases from J; junction bases left unmatched: 10. The CDR3 is CASSRPGTGYHEQYF. Here the CDR3 DNA reads TGTGCCAGCAGTCGCCCCGGGACAGGGTACCACGAGCAGTACTTC.

This chain uses TRBV6-5 with TRBJ1-6, with 7 nucleotides matching TRBD1. Germline assignment: CDR1 MNHEY and CDR2 SVGAGI. V dropped 4 bases and J dropped 7; count of bases not matched to a gene: 4. The CDR3 is 14 residues long. The CDR3 spells CASSLEGANSPLHF. DNA of the CDR3: TGTGCCAGCAGTTTGGAGGGGGCGAATTCACCCCTCCACTTT.

The V call is TRBV7-9, the J call TRBJ2-4; TRBD1 aligns across 9 bases. The V gene's germline CDR1 is SEHNR and CDR2 FQNEAQ (reference sequence). The CDR3 is 14 amino acids. V lost 5 bases to trimming and J lost 4 bases; unmatched junction nucleotides: 3. The CDR3 nucleotides read TGTGCCAGCAGCACGGACAGGGGAAAAAACATTCAGTACTTC. Amino acid sequence: CASSTDRGKNIQYF. Full variable domain (outside the CDR3, taken from reference TRBV7-9 and TRBJ2-4): DTGVSQNPRHKITKRGQNVTFRCDPISEHNRLYWYRQTLGQGPEFLTYFQNEAQLEKSRLLSDRFSAERPKGSFSTLEIQRTEQGDSAMYLCASSTDRGKNIQYFGAGTRLSVL.

The chain carries TRBV24-1 and TRBJ2-6, with a tentative D call TRBD1 (5 bases). This CDR3 spans 16 amino acids. The germline CDR1 and CDR2 sequences are KGHDR and SFDVKD. Trimming removed 3 bases from V and 0 bases from J, with 8 bases in between. The DNA of the CDR3 is TGTGCCACCAGTGATCACAGGTTCTCTGGGGCCAACGTCCTGACTTTC. Protein: CATSDHRFSGANVLTF.

CDR3 sequence (DNA): TGTGCCAGCAGCGCAGGGACATATAATTCACCCCTCCACTTT. Encoded protein: CASSAGTYNSPLHF. The rearrangement links TRBV7-3 to TRBJ1-6, with D perhaps matching TRBD1 (6 bases). The CDR3 consists of 14 residues. Germline V gives CDR1 SGHTA, CDR2 FQGTGA. The germline V and J ends were trimmed by 5 bases and 4 bases, with 9 bases remaining between them.

J is TRBJ2-1 and V is TRBV3-1 (or the pseudogene TRBV3-2); perhaps TRBD2 as D (5 bases). V was pared by 2 bases and J by 4 bases, with 12 bases between. There are 15 residues in the CDR3. Germline values: CDR1 LGHDT, CDR2 YNNKEL (reference sequence). CDR3 bases: TGTGCCAGCAGCCAATCACTAGTAGGTTACAATGAGCAGTTCTTC. This sequence encodes CASSQSLVGYNEQFF.

The rearrangement links TRBV3-1 (or the pseudogene TRBV3-2) to TRBJ1-5; D gene ambiguous. The germline CDR1 and CDR2 sequences are LGHDT and YNNKEL (reference sequence). V was clipped by 1 base and J by 2 bases, with 6 bases between them. This CDR3 is built from 14 residues. CDR3 nucleotides: TGTGCCAGCAGCCAAGGCGTGGGCAATCAGCCCCAGCATTTT. Translating it yields CASSQGVGNQPQHF.

This chain connects TRBV11-2 to TRBJ2-3; D is undetermined. CDR1 and CDR2 (germline): SGHAT, FQNNGV. CDR3 length: 13 amino acids. Trimming stripped 1 base from V and 4 bases from J, with 6 bases between. In DNA, the CDR3 is TGTGCCAGCAGCTTAGTCTCCGCAGATACGCAGTATTTT. Its protein product is CASSLVSADTQYF.

J is TRBJ2-3 and V is TRBV27; tentatively, D is TRBD2 (6 bases). The CDR3 totals 14 residues. CDR1 and CDR2 from the germline V gene are MNHEY and SMNVEV (reference sequence). Trimming stripped 5 bases from V and 1 base from J, with 10 bases between. DNA of the CDR3: TGTGCCAGCAGTCGGGCTAGCGGCACAGATACGCAGTATTTT. This gives the protein CASSRASGTDTQYF.

V usage is TRBV9 and J usage is TRBJ2-1; unclear D gene. Per the germline V gene, CDR1 is SGDLS and CDR2 is YYNGEE. V dropped 0 bases and J dropped 10 bases, with 11 bases sitting between them. This CDR3 spans 13 amino acids. The CDR3 loop reads CASSVAWTREQFF. The CDR3 coding sequence is TGTGCCAGCAGCGTAGCTTGGACGCGGGAGCAGTTCTTC. Drawing the rest from reference TRBV9 and TRBJ2-1, the complete variable domain is DSGVTQTPKHLITATGQRVTLRCSPRSGDLSVYWYQQSLDQGLQFLIQYYNGEERAKGNILERFSAQQFPDLHSELNLSSLELGDSALYFCASSVAWTREQFFGPGTRLTVL.

The chain joins TRBV11-1 to TRBJ2-1; tentative D call: TRBD2 (5 bases). Germline lookup yields CDR1 SGHAT and CDR2 FQDESV (reference sequence). The CDR3 has 15 residues. Trimming removed 1 base at V and 9 bases at J, with 16 bases between. CDR3 protein: CASSLVWASSGEQFF. The CDR3 DNA reads TGTGCCAGCAGCTTAGTTTGGGCTAGCTCGGGTGAGCAGTTCTTC.

The gene calls are TRBV9 and TRBJ1-1, with D unresolved. V was clipped by 3 bases and J by 3 bases, with 12 bases between them. The germline V gene encodes CDR1 SGDLS and CDR2 YYNGEE. CDR3 length equals 14 residues. CDR3 loop: CASSGSPGDTEAFF. CDR3 DNA: TGTGCCAGCAGCGGGAGCCCGGGTGACACTGAAGCTTTCTTT.

This rearrangement joins TRBV18 to TRBJ1-1, with TRBD1 matching over 7 bases. The length of the CDR3 is 14 residues. Germline values: CDR1 KGHSH, CDR2 LQKENI. The V segment lost 2 bases and the J segment 2 bases; nucleotides outside the gene matches: 2. Here the CDR3 reads CASSPSGGNTEAFF. The CDR3 DNA is TGTGCCAGCTCACCATCAGGGGGAAACACTGAAGCTTTCTTT.

The chain recombines TRBV5-5 with TRBJ1-2; 10 nucleotides match TRBD1. Germline assignment: CDR1 SGHKS and CDR2 YYEKEE (reference sequence). The junction had 15 bases not matched to a gene; V was cut back by 4 bases and J by 3 bases. This CDR3 comprises 18 residues. As DNA, the CDR3 is TGTGCCAGCAGCGTTGCAGACACCGGGACAGGGGATCACTATGGCTACACCTTC. The encoded protein is CASSVADTGTGDHYGYTF.

The chain employs TRBV5-1 and TRBJ2-5, with D perhaps given as TRBD1 or TRBD2 (5 bases each). The V gene's germline CDR1 is SGHRS and CDR2 YFSETQ. The CDR3 is 15 residues long. V lost 3 bases, J lost 9 bases, and 21 bases lay in between. The CDR3 bases are TGCGCCAGCAGCTCAACCGGGACGGACGTTGAGGCCCAGTACTTC. Protein sequence: CASSSTGTDVEAQYF.

The chain links TRBV4-1 to TRBJ2-2; 8 positions match TRBD1. The V gene's germline CDR1 is MGHRA and CDR2 YSYEKL. V was clipped by 0 bases and J by 7 bases; unmatched bases: 13. This CDR3 has 18 amino acids. DNA of the CDR3: TGCGCCAGCAGCCAAGATGGGGACCCCAGGGGGCGGAGCGGGGAGCTGTTTTTT. This codes for CASSQDGDPRGRSGELFF.

The chain uses TRBV24-1 and TRBJ1-5; TRBD1 agrees at 7 bases. J was trimmed by 6 bases and V by 7 bases; bases with no gene match: 14. CDR1 and CDR2 from the germline V gene are KGHDR and SFDVKD. The length of the CDR3 is 16 residues. CDR3 region: CATSPGQLDVGQPQHF. CDR3 bases: TGTGCCACCAGCCCGGGACAGCTGGATGTGGGTCAGCCCCAGCATTTT.

The gene calls are TRBV27 and TRBJ2-2; maybe TRBD2 (5 bases). Trimming took 6 bases from V and 7 from J, leaving 18 bases between them. Per germline, CDR1 MNHEY and CDR2 SMNVEV (reference sequence). The CDR3 is 15 residues long. The CDR3 region has the DNA TGTGCCAGCAGATCCGGGGTGAATGCGGACGGGGAGCTGTTTTTT. Encoded protein: CASRSGVNADGELFF.

The chain has TRBV5-4 and TRBJ2-2, with 9 positions matching TRBD2. After removal of 6 bases from V and 1 base from J, the junction contained 4 bases not matched to a gene. This CDR3 spans 15 amino acids. The germline CDR1 and CDR2 sequences are SGHNT and YYREEE (reference sequence). The CDR3 bases are TGTGCCAGCAAAAGAGCGGGGGGGAACACCGGGGAGCTGTTTTTT. Translation gives CASKRAGGNTGELFF.

DNA of the CDR3: TGTGCCAGCAGCTTAGCGGGGTATAGCTCCTACAATGAGCAGTTCTTC. As protein: CASSLAGYSSYNEQFF. The chain joins TRBV7-8 to TRBJ2-1; D not resolved. CDR3 length: 16 amino acids. CDR1 is SGHVS and CDR2 is FQNEAQ in the germline V gene. Trimming took 0 bases from V and 0 from J, leaving 9 bases between them.